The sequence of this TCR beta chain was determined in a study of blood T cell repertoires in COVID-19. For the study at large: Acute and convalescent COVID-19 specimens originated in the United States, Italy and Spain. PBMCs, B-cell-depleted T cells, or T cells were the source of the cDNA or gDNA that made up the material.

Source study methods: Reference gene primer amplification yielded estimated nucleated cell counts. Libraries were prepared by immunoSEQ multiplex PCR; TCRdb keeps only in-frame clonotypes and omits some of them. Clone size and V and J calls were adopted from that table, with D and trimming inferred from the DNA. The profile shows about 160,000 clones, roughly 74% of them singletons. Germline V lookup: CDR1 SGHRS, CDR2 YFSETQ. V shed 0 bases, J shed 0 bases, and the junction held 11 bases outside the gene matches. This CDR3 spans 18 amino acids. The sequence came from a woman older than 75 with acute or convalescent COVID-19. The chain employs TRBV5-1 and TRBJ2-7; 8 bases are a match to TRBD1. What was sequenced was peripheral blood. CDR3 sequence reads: CASSLGGMRQGASYEQYF. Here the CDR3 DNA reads TGCGCCAGCAGCTTGGGGGGTATGCGTCAGGGGGCCTCCTACGAGCAGTACTTC.